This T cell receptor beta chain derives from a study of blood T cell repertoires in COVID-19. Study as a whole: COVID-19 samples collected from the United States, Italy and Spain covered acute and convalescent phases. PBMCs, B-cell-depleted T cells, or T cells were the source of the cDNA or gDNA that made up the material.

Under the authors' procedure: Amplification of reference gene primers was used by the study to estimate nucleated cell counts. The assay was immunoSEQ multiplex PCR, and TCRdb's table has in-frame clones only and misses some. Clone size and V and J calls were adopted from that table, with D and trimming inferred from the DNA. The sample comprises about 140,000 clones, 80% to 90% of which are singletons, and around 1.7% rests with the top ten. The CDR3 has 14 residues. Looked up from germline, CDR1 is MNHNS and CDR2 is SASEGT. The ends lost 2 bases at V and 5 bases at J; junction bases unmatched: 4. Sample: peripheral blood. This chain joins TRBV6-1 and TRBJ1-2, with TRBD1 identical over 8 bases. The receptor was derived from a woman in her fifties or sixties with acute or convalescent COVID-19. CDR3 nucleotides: TGTGCCAGCAGTGAACTGACAGGGGAGTATGGCTACACCTTC. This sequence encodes CASSELTGEYGYTF.